Below are 14 T cell receptor beta chains sequenced from a single sample in a study of PD-1 blockade in classical Hodgkin lymphoma. Relapse after autologous stem cell transplantation occurred in every patient, and brentuximab vedotin exposure varied. Data came from immunoSEQ multiplex PCR; TCRdb stores just in-frame clones and leaves some out. The repertoire consists of about 14,000 clones, with 86% occurring once and the leading ten covering approximately 4.2%. The source was peripheral blood mononuclear cells (PBMCs), collected at baseline. These receptors came from a human donor with classical Hodgkin lymphoma.

This clone was detected once. The rearrangement links TRBV7-8 to TRBJ2-5, with a weak D call TRBD2 (7 bases). Trimming removed 1 base from V and 1 base from J, with 10 bases in between. Germline V lookup: CDR1 SGHVS, CDR2 FQNEAQ. The CDR3 length is 15 residues. CDR3: CASSLGGGLQETQYF. The CDR3 bases are TGTGCCAGCAGCTTAGGCGGGGGCCTCCAAGAGACCCAGTACTTC.

This chain links TRBV5-1 with TRBJ2-2, with D perhaps given as TRBD1 or TRBD2 (5 bases each). The V end was cut by 2 bases, the J end by 3 bases, with 14 bases between. Germline V lookup: CDR1 SGHRS, CDR2 YFSETQ. CDR3 length: 16 residues. For the CDR3, the DNA is TGCGCCAGCAGCTTCCTCGGGACGGCATACACCGGGGAGCTGTTTTTT. This encodes CASSFLGTAYTGELFF. The full variable domain, its missing parts supplied by reference TRBV5-1 and TRBJ2-2, is KAGVTQTPRYLIKTRGQQVTLSCSPISGHRSVSWYQQTPGQGLQFLFEYFSETQRNKGNFPGRFSGRQFSNSRSEMNVSTLELGDSALYLCASSFLGTAYTGELFFGEGSRLTVL.

This clone was found once. The genes are TRBV7-9 and TRBJ2-2; D is undetermined. The CDR3 sequence is 14 residues long. The germline gives CDR1 SEHNR, CDR2 FQNEAQ (reference sequence). V was clipped by 0 bases and J by 5 bases, with 7 bases between them. DNA for the CDR3: TGTGCCAGCAGCTTAGCCCGAGGTACCGGGGAGCTGTTTTTT. It codes for CASSLARGTGELFF.

This chain connects TRBV7-2 to TRBJ2-7, with 8 bases that match TRBD1. Germline assignment: CDR1 SGHTA and CDR2 FQGNSA. V lost 0 bases to trimming and J lost 2 bases; unmatched junction nucleotides: 12. This CDR3 has 18 amino acids. The CDR3 loop reads CASSLAPPMTGVTYEQYF. The CDR3, as DNA: TGTGCCAGCAGCTTAGCCCCCCCAATGACAGGGGTCACCTACGAGCAGTACTTC.

The CDR3 loop reads CASSSRTGGHEQYF. The CDR3 nucleotides read TGTGCCAGCAGCTCCCGGACAGGGGGCCACGAGCAGTACTTC. This chain joins TRBV5-8 and TRBJ2-7; 11 positions agree with TRBD1. The germline gives CDR1 SGHTS, CDR2 YDEGEE. Losses at the gene ends were 3 bases for V and 5 bases for J; bases not matched to a gene: 4. CDR3 length: 14 residues.

The gene calls are TRBV2 and TRBJ1-1, with D possibly being TRBD1 (5 bases). Germline V gives CDR1 SNHLY, CDR2 FYNNEI. CDR3 length: 14 residues. The chain's CDR3 is CATQWGTLNTEAFF. The DNA of the CDR3 is TGTGCGACCCAGTGGGGGACCTTGAACACTGAAGCTTTCTTT.

V and J are TRBV10-3 and TRBJ1-1; D gene unclear. Trimming pared 0 bases from V and 5 bases from J, leaving 10 bases between. The CDR3 extends over 14 amino acids. In germline, CDR1 is ENHRY, CDR2 SYGVKD. CDR3 sequence reads: CAISESDYLTEAFF. For the CDR3, the DNA is TGTGCCATCAGTGAGTCAGATTACCTTACTGAAGCTTTCTTT.

The chain links TRBV5-1 to TRBJ1-2; D gene ambiguous. The CDR3 is made up of 16 amino acids. Trimming removed 0 bases from V and 0 bases from J, with 12 bases in between. Looked up from germline, CDR1 is SGHRS and CDR2 is YFSETQ. This CDR3 reads CASSLDPQRANYGYTF. In DNA form, the CDR3 reads TGCGCCAGCAGCTTGGACCCACAGAGAGCTAACTATGGCTACACCTTC. Drawing the rest from reference TRBV5-1 and TRBJ1-2, the complete variable domain is KAGVTQTPRYLIKTRGQQVTLSCSPISGHRSVSWYQQTPGQGLQFLFEYFSETQRNKGNFPGRFSGRQFSNSRSEMNVSTLELGDSALYLCASSLDPQRANYGYTFGSGTRLTVV.

This chain joins TRBV10-3 and TRBJ2-1; D unresolved. V was cut by 8 bases and J by 5 bases, with 13 bases left in between. Germline V gene lookup returns CDR1 ENHRY and CDR2 SYGVKD. The CDR3 totals 13 residues. CDR3 sequence: CAIQKGGDNEQFF. The CDR3, as DNA: TGTGCCATCCAAAAGGGTGGGGACAATGAGCAGTTCTTC.

V and J are TRBV5-1 and TRBJ1-5, with D hard to call. This CDR3 is 13 amino acids long. V shed 1 base and J shed 6 bases, with 8 bases lying between them. Germline CDR1 and CDR2: SGHRS and YFSETQ. The CDR3 sequence: CASSLRVGQPQHF. CDR3 DNA sequence: TGCGCCAGCAGCTTGAGGGTCGGTCAGCCCCAGCATTTT.

This chain uses TRBV5-1 with TRBJ1-1; no reliable D call. CDR3 length: 13 amino acids. With 0 bases removed from V and 7 bases from J, the gap between germline ends came to 10 bases. Germline loops: CDR1 SGHRS, CDR2 YFSETQ. CDR3 sequence reads: CASSLGDKVEAFF. The CDR3 nucleotides are TGCGCCAGCAGCTTGGGCGACAAGGTTGAAGCTTTCTTT. The full variable domain, its missing parts supplied by reference TRBV5-1 and TRBJ1-1, is KAGVTQTPRYLIKTRGQQVTLSCSPISGHRSVSWYQQTPGQGLQFLFEYFSETQRNKGNFPGRFSGRQFSNSRSEMNVSTLELGDSALYLCASSLGDKVEAFFGQGTRLTVV.

The V and J genes are TRBV4-3 and TRBJ2-7; a possible D gene is TRBD1 (5 bases). The germline V gene has CDR1 LGHNA and CDR2 YSLEER. CDR3 length equals 15 residues. Between the trimmed V and J ends, which lost 3 bases and 0 bases, there was a span of 12 bases. The CDR3 loop is CASSQGYRSSYEQYF. The CDR3 nucleotides read TGCGCCAGCAGCCAGGGGTACAGGAGCTCCTACGAGCAGTACTTC.

The chain combines TRBV14 with TRBJ1-3; D remains ambiguous. Trimming stripped 1 base from V and 0 bases from J, with 7 bases between. This CDR3 contains 15 residues. Germline V CDR1 and CDR2: SGHDN, FVKESK. The CDR3 here is CASSQGASSGNTIYF. In nucleotides, the CDR3 is TGTGCCAGCAGCCAAGGGGCGAGCTCTGGAAACACCATATATTTT.

V usage is TRBV30 and J usage is TRBJ1-2; D not resolved. The CDR3 spans 13 residues. Germline-derived CDR1 and CDR2 are GTSNPN and SVGIG (reference sequence). V shed 1 base and J shed 6 bases, with 12 bases lying between them. Here the CDR3 DNA reads TGTGCCTGGAGTGAGCGGGGATTTGATGGCTACACCTTC. As protein: CAWSERGFDGYTF.